Below, one T cell receptor (beta chain) is given with its context. This sample is part of a study of shared clonotypes between healthy human individuals. Method: immunoSEQ multiplex PCR; TCRdb's copy keeps in-frame clones and lacks some. The sample consists of about 2 million clones, 95% of them appearing once. V lost 1 base to trimming and J lost 0 bases, with 11 bases between them. CDR1 SGHRS and CDR2 YFSETQ come from the germline V gene. CDR3 length equals 16 residues. The sample taken for sequencing was naive CD4+ T cells sorted from blood. Regarding subset: CD45RA+ positively selected. This sequence was found in a man younger than 35 in good health. The rearrangement joins TRBV5-1 to TRBJ2-4, with no clear D. CDR3 loop: CASSLWQVLAKNIQYF. CDR3 coding DNA: TGCGCCAGCAGCTTGTGGCAGGTCTTAGCCAAAAACATTCAGTACTTC.